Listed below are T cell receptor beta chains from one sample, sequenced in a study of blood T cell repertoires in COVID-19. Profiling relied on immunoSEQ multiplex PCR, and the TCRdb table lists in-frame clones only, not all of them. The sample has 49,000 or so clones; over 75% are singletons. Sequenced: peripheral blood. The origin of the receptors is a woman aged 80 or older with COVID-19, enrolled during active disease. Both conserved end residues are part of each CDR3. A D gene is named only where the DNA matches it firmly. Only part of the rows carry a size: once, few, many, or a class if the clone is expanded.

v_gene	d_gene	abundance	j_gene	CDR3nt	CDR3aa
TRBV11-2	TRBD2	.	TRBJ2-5	TGTGCCAGCAGCCCCCGGGGAGCGGGACTGCAAGAGACCCAGTACTTC	CASSPRGAGLQETQYF
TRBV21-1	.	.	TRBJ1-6	TGTGCCAGCAGCACCCGCTCACCGAGCTCCTATAATTCACCCCTCCACTTT	CASSTRSPSSYNSPLHF
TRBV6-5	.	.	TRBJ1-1	TGTGCCAGCAGGCCCCTACAGGAGAACACTGAAGCTTTCTTT	CASRPLQENTEAFF
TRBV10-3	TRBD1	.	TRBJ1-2	TGTGCCATCAGGGGACAGGGGTATGGCTACACCTTC	CAIRGQGYGYTF
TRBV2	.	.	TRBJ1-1	TGTGCCAGCAGTTCCGGGACTGCTGAAGCTTTCTTT	CASSSGTAEAFF
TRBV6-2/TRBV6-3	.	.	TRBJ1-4	TGTGCCAGCAGTTACAGCGGGGGAGGTGAAAAACTGTTTTTT	CASSYSGGGEKLFF
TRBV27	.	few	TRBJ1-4	TGTGCCAGCAGAATCCGGAGCAGCGATGAAAAACTGTTTTTT	CASRIRSSDEKLFF
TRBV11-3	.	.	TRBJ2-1	TGTGCCAGCAGCTTAGAGGCGGACAATGAGCAGTTCTTC	CASSLEADNEQFF
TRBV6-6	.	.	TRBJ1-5	TGTGCCAGCAGGTTCGGACTGCTTAATCAGCCCCAGCATTTT	CASRFGLLNQPQHF
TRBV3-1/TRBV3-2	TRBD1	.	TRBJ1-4	TGTGCCAGCAGCCTCCCGGGACAGGGGCGAAAACTGTTTTTT	CASSLPGQGRKLFF
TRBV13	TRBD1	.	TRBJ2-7	TGTGCCAGCAGCTCAGGGACAGATGAGCAGTACTTC	CASSSGTDEQYF
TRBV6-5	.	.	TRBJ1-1	TGTGCCAGCACCAGGACAATCCCCAGCACTGAAGCTTTCTTT	CASTRTIPSTEAFF
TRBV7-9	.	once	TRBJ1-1	TGTGCCAGCAGCTTAGTAGGGGGGGCGAACACTGAAGCTTTCTTT	CASSLVGGANTEAFF
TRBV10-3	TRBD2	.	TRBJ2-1	TGTGCCATCAGTGTTAGGACTAGTCCCAATGAGCAGTTCTTC	CAISVRTSPNEQFF
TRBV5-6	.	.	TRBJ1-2	TGTGCCAGCAGCTCCCTCAAGCGCCACTCCTATGGCTACACCTTC	CASSSLKRHSYGYTF
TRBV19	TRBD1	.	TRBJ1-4	TGTGCCAGTAGTCCCCGGGACAGGGAAAAACTGTTTTTT	CASSPRDREKLFF
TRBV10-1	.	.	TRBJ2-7	TGCGCCAGCGCACTACAGGGATTCTACGAGCAGTACTTC	CASALQGFYEQYF
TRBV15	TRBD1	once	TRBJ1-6	TGTGCCACTAACAACGGACAGGGGTATAATTCACCCCTCCACTTT	CATNNGQGYNSPLHF
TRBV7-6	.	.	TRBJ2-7	TGTGCCAGCAGCTTAGCGGTCGGGGGAGCCGAGCAGTACTTC	CASSLAVGGAEQYF
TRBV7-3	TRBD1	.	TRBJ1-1	TGTGCCAGCAGCAATACAGGGGGGAGGCTTAACACTGAAGCTTTCTTT	CASSNTGGRLNTEAFF
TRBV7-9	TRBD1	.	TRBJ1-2	TGTGCCAGCAGCTCCACAGGGGGCTTAATTTTTGGCTACACCTTC	CASSSTGGLIFGYTF
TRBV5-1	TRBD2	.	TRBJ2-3	TGCGCCAGCAACCGACTAGCGGGGGGGCAAGGCACAGATACGCAGTATTTT	CASNRLAGGQGTDTQYF
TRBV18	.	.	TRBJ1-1	TGTGCCAGCTCACCTCTCAGGAACACTGAAGCTTTCTTT	CASSPLRNTEAFF
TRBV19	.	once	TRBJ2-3	TGTGCCAGTATGTCAGGGGCAGGGAGAACAGATACGCAGTATTTT	CASMSGAGRTDTQYF
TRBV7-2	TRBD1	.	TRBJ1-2	TGTGCCAGCAGCCCACAGGGGAACTATGGCTACACCTTC	CASSPQGNYGYTF
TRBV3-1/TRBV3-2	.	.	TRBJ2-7	TGTGCCAGCAGCTTGCGGACATCCTCGAAGTACTTC	CASSLRTSSKYF
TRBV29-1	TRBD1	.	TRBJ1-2	TGCAGCGTTGCCGAGGGGGCAGGAGGCTACACCTTC	CSVAEGAGGYTF
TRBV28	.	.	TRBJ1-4	TGTGCCAGCAGTTTACTTTCTGGCCCTCTGTTTTTT	CASSLLSGPLFF
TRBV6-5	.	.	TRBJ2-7	TGTGCCAGCAGTTACTCGAGGGCCTACGAGCAGTACTTC	CASSYSRAYEQYF
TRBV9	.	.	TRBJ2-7	TGTGCCAGCAGCGCGGGTAGCGGAGCCTACGAGCAGTACTTC	CASSAGSGAYEQYF
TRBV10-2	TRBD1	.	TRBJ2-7	TGCGCCAGCAGTCAAAGAATGGACAGGGGCGAGCAGTACTTC	CASSQRMDRGEQYF
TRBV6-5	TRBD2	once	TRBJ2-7	TGTGCCAGCAGTTACTCTGGCGGGAGGGCCCTCTACGAGCAGTACTTC	CASSYSGGRALYEQYF
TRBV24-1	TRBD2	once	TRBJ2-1	TGTGCCACCGTCAGCGGGAGGGACAATGAGCAGTTCTTC	CATVSGRDNEQFF
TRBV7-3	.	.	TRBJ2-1	TGTGCCAGCAGCACAACTGGTGGGACACCCAGCTCCTACAATGAGCAGTTCTTC	CASSTTGGTPSSYNEQFF
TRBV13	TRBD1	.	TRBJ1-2	TGTGCCTGCTGCTTAGAGGATTGGGACAGGCCCAACTATGGCTACACCTTC	CACCLEDWDRPNYGYTF
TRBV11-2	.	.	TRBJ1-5	TGTGCCAGCAGCGTGGGGAGGGTAAATCAGCCCCAGCATTTT	CASSVGRVNQPQHF
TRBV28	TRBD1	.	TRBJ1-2	TGTGCCAGCAGTTCCGGGACAGGGAACGCCGACTATGGCTACACCTTC	CASSSGTGNADYGYTF
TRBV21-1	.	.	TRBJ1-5	TGTGCCAGCAGCTCGGGGGACAGGGCTTATAGCAATCAGCCCCAGCATTTT	CASSSGDRAYSNQPQHF
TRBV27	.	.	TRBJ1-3	TGTGCCAGCAGAGGGGCGAACTCTGGAAACACCATATATTTT	CASRGANSGNTIYF
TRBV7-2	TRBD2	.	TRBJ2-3	TGTGCCAGCAGCTTAGTAGGCCTAGCGGGGAGGGATACGCAGTATTTT	CASSLVGLAGRDTQYF
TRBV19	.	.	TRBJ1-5	TGTGCCAGTAGTATGTTTACGGGGGTGGGCAATCAGCCCCAGCATTTT	CASSMFTGVGNQPQHF
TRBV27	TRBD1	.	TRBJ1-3	TGTGCCAGCAGTTTGAGACAGGGGTCTTCAGCTGGAAACACCATATATTTT	CASSLRQGSSAGNTIYF
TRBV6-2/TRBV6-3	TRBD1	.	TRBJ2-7	TGTGCCAGCAGCCGAGGGACAGGCTACGAGCAGTACTTC	CASSRGTGYEQYF
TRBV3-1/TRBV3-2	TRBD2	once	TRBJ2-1	TGTGCCAGCAGGCAATCCGGGACTAGTTTTTTGTTCTTC	CASRQSGTSFLFF